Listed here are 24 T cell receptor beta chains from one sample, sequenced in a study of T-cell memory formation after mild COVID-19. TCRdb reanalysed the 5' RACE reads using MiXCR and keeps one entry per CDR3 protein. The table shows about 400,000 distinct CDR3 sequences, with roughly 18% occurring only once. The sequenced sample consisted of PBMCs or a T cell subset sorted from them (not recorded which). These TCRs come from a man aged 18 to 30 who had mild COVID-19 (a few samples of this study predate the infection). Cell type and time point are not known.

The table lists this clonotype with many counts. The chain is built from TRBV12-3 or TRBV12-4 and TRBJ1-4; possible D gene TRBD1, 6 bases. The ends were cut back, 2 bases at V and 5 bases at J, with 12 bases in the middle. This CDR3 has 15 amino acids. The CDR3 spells CASSLSLQGNEKLFF. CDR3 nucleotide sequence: TGTGCCAGCAGTTTATCTTTACAGGGAAATGAAAAACTGTTTTTT.

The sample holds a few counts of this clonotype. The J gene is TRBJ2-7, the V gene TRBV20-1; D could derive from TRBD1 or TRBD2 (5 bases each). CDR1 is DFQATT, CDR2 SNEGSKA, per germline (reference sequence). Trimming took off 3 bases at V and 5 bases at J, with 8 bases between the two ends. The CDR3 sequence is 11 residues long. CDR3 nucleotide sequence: TGCAGTGCTAGTTCGGGGCACGAGCAGTACGTC. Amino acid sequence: CSASSGHEQYV.

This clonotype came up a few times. The DNA for the CDR3 is TGTGCCAGCAGTTTACCGGGGGCCGGCGATACGCAGTATTTT. Encoded protein: CASSLPGAGDTQYF. The chain has TRBV12-3 or TRBV12-4 and TRBJ2-3; TRBD1 or TRBD2 may be the D gene (6 bases each). The CDR3 is 14 residues long. Trimming cost V 2 bases and J 6 bases, with 12 bases left between them.

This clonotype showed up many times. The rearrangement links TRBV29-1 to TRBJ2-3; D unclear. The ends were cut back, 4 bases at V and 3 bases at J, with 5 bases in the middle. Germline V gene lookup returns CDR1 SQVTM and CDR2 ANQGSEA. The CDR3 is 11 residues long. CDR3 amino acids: CSVGRTDTQYF. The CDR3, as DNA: TGCAGCGTTGGTAGGACAGATACGCAGTATTTT.

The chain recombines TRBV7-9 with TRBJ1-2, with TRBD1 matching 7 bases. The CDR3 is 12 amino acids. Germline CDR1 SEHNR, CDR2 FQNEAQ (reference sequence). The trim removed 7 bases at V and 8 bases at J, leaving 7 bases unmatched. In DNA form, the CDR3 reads TGTGCCAGCATGACAGGGCCAATGGGCTACACCTTC. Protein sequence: CASMTGPMGYTF.

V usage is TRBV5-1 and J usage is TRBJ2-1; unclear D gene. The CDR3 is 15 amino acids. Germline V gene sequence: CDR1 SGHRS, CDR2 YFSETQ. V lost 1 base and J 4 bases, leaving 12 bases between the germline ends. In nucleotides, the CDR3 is TGCGCCAGCAGCTTGAGATGGGTCCAATACAATGAGCAGTTCTTC. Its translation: CASSLRWVQYNEQFF.

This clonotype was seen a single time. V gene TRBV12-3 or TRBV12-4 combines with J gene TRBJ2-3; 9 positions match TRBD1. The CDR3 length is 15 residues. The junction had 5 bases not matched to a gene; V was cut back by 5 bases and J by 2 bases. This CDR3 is CASSLGQGHTDTQYF. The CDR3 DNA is TGTGCCAGCAGTCTGGGACAGGGCCACACAGATACGCAGTATTTT.

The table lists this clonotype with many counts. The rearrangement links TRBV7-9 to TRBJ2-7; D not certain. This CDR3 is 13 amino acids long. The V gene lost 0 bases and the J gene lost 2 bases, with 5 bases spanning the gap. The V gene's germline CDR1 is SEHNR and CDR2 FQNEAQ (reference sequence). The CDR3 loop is CASSLAGPYEQYF. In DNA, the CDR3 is TGTGCCAGCAGCTTAGCCGGGCCCTACGAGCAGTACTTC. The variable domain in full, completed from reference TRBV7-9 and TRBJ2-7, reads DTGVSQNPRHKITKRGQNVTFRCDPISEHNRLYWYRQTLGQGPEFLTYFQNEAQLEKSRLLSDRFSAERPKGSFSTLEIQRTEQGDSAMYLCASSLAGPYEQYFGPGTRLTVT.

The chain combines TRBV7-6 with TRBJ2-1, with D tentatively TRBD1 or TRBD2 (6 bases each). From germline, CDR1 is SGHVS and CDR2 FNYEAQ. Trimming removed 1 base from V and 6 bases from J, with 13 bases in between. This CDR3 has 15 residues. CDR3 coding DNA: TGTGCCAGCAGCTTAGATTGGGGGGCCAGCAATGAGCAGTTCTTC. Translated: CASSLDWGASNEQFF.

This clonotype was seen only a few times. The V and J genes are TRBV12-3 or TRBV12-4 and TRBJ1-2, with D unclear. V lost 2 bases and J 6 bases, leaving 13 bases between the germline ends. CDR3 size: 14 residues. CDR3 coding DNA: TGTGCCAGCAGTTTACAGGAGGGAAGGAATGGCTACACCTTC. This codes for CASSLQEGRNGYTF.

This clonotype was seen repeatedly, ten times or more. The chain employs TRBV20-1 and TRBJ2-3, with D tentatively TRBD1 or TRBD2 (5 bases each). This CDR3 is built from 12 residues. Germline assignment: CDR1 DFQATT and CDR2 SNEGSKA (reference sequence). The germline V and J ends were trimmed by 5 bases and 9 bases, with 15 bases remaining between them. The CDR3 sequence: CSAGPSWGTQYF. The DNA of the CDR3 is TGCAGTGCTGGACCCTCCTGGGGGACGCAGTATTTT.

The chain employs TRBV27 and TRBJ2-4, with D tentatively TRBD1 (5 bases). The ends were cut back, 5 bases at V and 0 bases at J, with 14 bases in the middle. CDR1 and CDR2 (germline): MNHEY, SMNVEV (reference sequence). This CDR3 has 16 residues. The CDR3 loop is CASSPMQTEAKNIQYF. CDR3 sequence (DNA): TGTGCCAGCAGTCCTATGCAGACAGAAGCCAAAAACATTCAGTACTTC.

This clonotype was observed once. CDR3 nucleotide sequence: TGTGCCAGCTCACCAAGGGGCGCAGGACAGAACTCCTATAATTCACCCCTCCACTTT. Its translation is CASSPRGAGQNSYNSPLHF. V gene TRBV18 combines with J gene TRBJ1-6; D possibly corresponds to TRBD1 (6 bases). Trimming shortened V by 2 bases and J by 0 bases, and 17 bases separated the two germline ends. Germline-derived CDR1 and CDR2 are KGHSH and LQKENI. The CDR3 has 19 amino acids.

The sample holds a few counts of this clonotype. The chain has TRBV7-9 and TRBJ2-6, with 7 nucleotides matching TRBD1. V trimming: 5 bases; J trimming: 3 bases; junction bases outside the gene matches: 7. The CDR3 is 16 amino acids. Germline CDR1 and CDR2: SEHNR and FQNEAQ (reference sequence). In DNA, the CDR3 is TGTGCCAGCAGCCCGGACAGGACGAATGGGGCCAACGTCCTGACTTTC. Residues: CASSPDRTNGANVLTF.

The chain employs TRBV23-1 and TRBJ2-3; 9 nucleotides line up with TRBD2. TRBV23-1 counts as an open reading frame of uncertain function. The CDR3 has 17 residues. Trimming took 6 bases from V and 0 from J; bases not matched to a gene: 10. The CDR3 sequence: CASRGAGGLSSTDTQYF. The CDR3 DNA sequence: TGCGCCAGCAGGGGAGCGGGGGGCTTATCTAGCACAGATACGCAGTATTTT.

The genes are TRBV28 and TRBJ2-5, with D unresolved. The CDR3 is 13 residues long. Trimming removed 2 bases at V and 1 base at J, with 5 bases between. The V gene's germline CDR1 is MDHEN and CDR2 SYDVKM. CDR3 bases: TGTGCCAGCAGTTTACCGGCCCAAGAGACCCAGTACTTC. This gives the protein CASSLPAQETQYF.

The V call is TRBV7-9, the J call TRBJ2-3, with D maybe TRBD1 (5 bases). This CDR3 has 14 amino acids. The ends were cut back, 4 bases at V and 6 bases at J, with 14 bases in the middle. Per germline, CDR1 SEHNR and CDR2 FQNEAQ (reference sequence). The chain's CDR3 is CASSSSGPRDTQYF. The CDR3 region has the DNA TGTGCCAGCAGCTCGTCAGGGCCTCGGGATACGCAGTATTTT.

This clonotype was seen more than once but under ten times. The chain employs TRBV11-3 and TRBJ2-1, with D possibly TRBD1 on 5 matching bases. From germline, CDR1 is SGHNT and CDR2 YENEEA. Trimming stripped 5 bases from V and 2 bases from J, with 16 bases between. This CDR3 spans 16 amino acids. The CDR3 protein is CASSHTSTRAYNEQFF. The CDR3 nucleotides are TGTGCCAGCAGCCACACAAGTACCAGGGCCTACAATGAGCAGTTCTTC.

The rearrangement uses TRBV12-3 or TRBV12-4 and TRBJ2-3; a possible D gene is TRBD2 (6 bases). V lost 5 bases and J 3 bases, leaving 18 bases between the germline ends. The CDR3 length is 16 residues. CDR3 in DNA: TGTGCCAGCAGTCCCGGGACTCTTTATATGACAGATACGCAGTATTTT. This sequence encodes CASSPGTLYMTDTQYF.

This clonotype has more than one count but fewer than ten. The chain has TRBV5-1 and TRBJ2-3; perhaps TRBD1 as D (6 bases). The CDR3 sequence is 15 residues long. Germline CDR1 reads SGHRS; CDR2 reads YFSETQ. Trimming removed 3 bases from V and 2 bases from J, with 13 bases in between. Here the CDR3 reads CASSSGVVATDTQYF. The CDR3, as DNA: TGCGCCAGCAGCTCAGGGGTTGTCGCCACAGATACGCAGTATTTT.

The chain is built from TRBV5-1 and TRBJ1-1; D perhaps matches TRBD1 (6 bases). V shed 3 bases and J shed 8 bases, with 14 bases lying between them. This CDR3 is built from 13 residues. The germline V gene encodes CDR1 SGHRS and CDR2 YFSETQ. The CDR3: CASSSPGGGEAFF. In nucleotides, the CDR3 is TGCGCCAGCAGCTCCCCCGGGGGCGGAGAAGCTTTCTTT.

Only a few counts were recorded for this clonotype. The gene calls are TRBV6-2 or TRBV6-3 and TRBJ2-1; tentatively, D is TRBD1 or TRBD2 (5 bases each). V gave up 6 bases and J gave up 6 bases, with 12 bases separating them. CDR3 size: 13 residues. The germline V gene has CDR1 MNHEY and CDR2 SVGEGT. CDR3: CASRRDGGNEQFF. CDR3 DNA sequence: TGTGCCAGCAGAAGGGACGGCGGCAATGAGCAGTTCTTC.

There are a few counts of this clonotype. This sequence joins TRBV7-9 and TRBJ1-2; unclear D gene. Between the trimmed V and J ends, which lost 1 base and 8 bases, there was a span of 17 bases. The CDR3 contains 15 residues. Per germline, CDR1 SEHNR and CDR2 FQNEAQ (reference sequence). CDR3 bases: TGTGCCAGCAGCTTAGGTTCGGCCGGAAGAGTCGGCTACACCTTC. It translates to CASSLGSAGRVGYTF.

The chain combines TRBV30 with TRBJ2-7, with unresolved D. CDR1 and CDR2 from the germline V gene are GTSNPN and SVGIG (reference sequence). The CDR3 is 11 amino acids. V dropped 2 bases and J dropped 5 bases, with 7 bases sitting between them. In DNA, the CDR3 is TGTGCCTGGAGTTCCGGTCACGAGCAGTACTTC. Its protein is CAWSSGHEQYF.